This T cell receptor (beta chain) is drawn from a study of blood T cell repertoires in COVID-19. This clone appeared a single time. This CDR3 has 14 residues. V lost 4 bases and J lost 5; bases outside the gene matches: 8. The germline gives CDR1 SGHDT, CDR2 YYEEEE. Measured with immunoSEQ multiplex PCR; TCRdb has only the in-frame clones, and not every one. Of under 150,000 clones in the sample, roughly 84% are singletons; the top ten hold 5% to 7%. This sequence originates from a middle-aged man with acute COVID-19. This rearrangement joins TRBV5-6 to TRBJ2-7; 8 bases are a match to TRBD2. Material: PBMCs or T cells enriched from blood (not recorded which). The CDR3 is CASSAGGRSDEQYF. CDR3 nucleotides: TGTGCCAGCAGCGCGGGGGGCAGATCAGACGAGCAGTACTTC.